This record looks at one TCR beta chain sequence and its context. This clone's antigen is unknown. Germline and junction disagree at one end, which may indicate a read error. The library relied on the immunoSEQ multiplex PCR assay. For the multiplex PCR, a mixture combining 60 forward primers for TCR Vbeta segments and 13 reverse primers for TCR Jbeta segments was used. Amplification of the CDR3 region of rearranged TCR beta genes was performed with a multiplex PCR assay on genomic DNA. Amplified TCR beta libraries were sequenced as 87-base-pair reads on the Illumina HiSeq System. As for the original processing: Across the 670 or so repertoires, a later analysis counted approximately 75 million unique TCR beta chains, 9 million to 14 million of which were shared by at least two donors. Raw reads were error-corrected and collapsed into unique sequences with a nearest-neighbor algorithm that merged closely related sequences to remove PCR and sequencing errors. CDR3 sequences were aligned to IMGT reference sequences to assign V, D and J gene segments. For a sequence to be retained, a match of at least six nucleotides to both a V gene segment and a J gene segment was required. A rearrangement was called productive if the CDR3 had no stop codons and remained in frame with V and J, and every other rearrangement was called non-productive. Following IMGT convention, CDR3 was defined as the stretch from the second conserved V-encoded cysteine up to the conserved J-encoded phenylalanine. Sequences without an unambiguous match to a single V gene segment were excluded from the earlier analysis of almost 600 of the donors. An earlier analysis of about 590 of the donors classified V segments as functional when productive rearrangements were above 56.7% and as segregating when the standard deviation between donors was above 5%. A statistical classification framework was built to diagnose cytomegalovirus status from the catalog of TCR beta chain sequences. In a later analysis, TCR nucleotide sequences were compared against IMGT/GENE-DB human TR gene sequences so that V and J genes could be assigned. Using the TCRdist pipeline, a later analysis assigned CDR3 sequences along with most-parsimonious VDJ recombination scenarios. A later analysis defined each TCR beta chain by its CDR3 amino acid sequence plus V-gene family, and excluded reads lacking a unique V-gene family. To address suspected cross-contamination and a sequencing artifact, a later analysis removed a few hundred highly shared, low-generation-probability nucleotide sequences. For each public chain, a later analysis derived a clonal expansion index from normalized ranks of inferred template counts within each repertoire. A later analysis computed generation probabilities with a VDJ recombination model fitted to out-of-frame rearrangements, and checked the results against IGoR. In a later analysis, hypergeometric tests were used to score TCR-TCR, TCR-HLA and TCR-CMV co-occurrence, with a repertoire-size bias correction applied to TCR pairs. In a later analysis, false discovery rates were estimated by permuting HLA or CMV assignments 20 times. In a later analysis, co-occurring TCRs were grouped using DBSCAN, with TCRdist sequence similarity added in when clustering inside HLA-allele-positive subsets. Repertoires with fewer than 30,000 or more than 120,000 public chains, plus five repertoires with anomalous nucleotide sharing, were excluded from co-occurrence clustering. TCRdb obtained this table from immuneACCESS and retained in-frame rearrangements with V and J assigned. These tables miss some clones; where compared with another copy, unresolved V genes account for less than half of the shortfall, and the remainder is unexplained. The DNA gave D and trimming, while V, J and clone size come from that table. Present in this sample are 90,000 to 120,000 clones, 50% to 70% of which were seen just once. The ten largest make up 3% to 4.5% of the sample.

The data originate from a study of cytomegalovirus exposure and HLA in healthy donors (dated by TCRdb to the late 2010s). Context from the whole study: According to an earlier analysis of 550 to 700 of the donors, about 180 million T cells yielded 120 million or so unique TCR beta sequences and about 300 Gb of sequence data. Typing coverage varied by locus: roughly 629-630 donors for A, B, C, DRB1 and DQB1; approximately 500 for DQA1; approximately 610 for DPA1; approximately 470 for DPB1. All discovery cohort repertoires had been generated using a single sequencing platform. A later analysis re-analyzed previously published TCR beta repertoires from hundreds of donors and added high-resolution HLA genotyping to study TCR occurrence patterns. Rather than drawing on any new phenotypic data, the later analysis identified candidate immune exposures from TCR beta sequences and the way those sequences occurred across donors. The study used immunosequencing to profile the T cell repertoires of approximately 640 subjects and linked those repertoires to cytomegalovirus serostatus. Genome-wide SNP genotypes for about three fifths of the roughly 670 donors were used in a later genetic analysis, which treated that subset as a discovery cohort. In an earlier analysis of 500 to 650 of the donors, high-throughput TCR beta sequencing was used to judge whether each TCR beta V gene segment behaved as functional or pseudogenic. A handful of DR-DQ haplotypes were handled as single units for association and clustering because linkage in the cohort was strong. Among some 410 genotyped donors of the cohort, an average of roughly 230,000 unique TCR beta nucleotide sequences was sequenced per donor, of which about 19% were non-productive. The study aimed to test whether cataloging public T cell receptors could reveal signatures of past pathogen exposure. Donor age, sex, ethnicity and CMV serostatus were collected together with the repertoire data. The study combined high-throughput TCR immunosequencing, statistical association of individual TCRs with disease status, and machine learning to predict cytomegalovirus infection status. Around 320 gigabases of sequencing data and approximately 85 million unique TCR sequences were included in an early release covering under 650 HLA-typed donors. Among the roughly 370 genotyped donors, around 81% belonged to the genetic ancestry cluster associated with self-reported Caucasian donors. A separate validation cohort of roughly 120 different subjects was used in addition to the approximately 700-subject first cohort. HLA typing covered class I and class II loci at four-digit resolution.

From cysteine to phenylalanine, the CDR3 is 12 amino acids long. Just CDR3 DNA is preserved here, 36 bases in frame from base 1. CDR1 and CDR2 are read off the germline V gene as SGHDT and YYEEEE. Study-wide findings and limitations: Sequencing depth was assumed to be roughly uniform across donors in the presence/absence analyses, though that assumption may not hold. In a later analysis, TCR association rates were found to vary across HLA loci, with the most associated TCRs seen for DRB1 alleles and the fewest for HLA-C alleles. Because some donors lacked HLA typing at each locus, the association tests relied only on the typed subset. Because the 87-base-pair reads could not distinguish some IMGT-functional V segments, including TRBV6-2 and TRBV6-3, those segments were excluded. In a later genetic analysis, fewer N-insertions in productive TCRs were reported among donors in an Asian-associated ancestry cluster than the roughly 710-donor mean. A further reported finding was that TCR beta sequences accurately predicted the HLA-A and HLA-B alleles for most subjects in the first cohort. In the study, some 160 TCR beta chains were listed as associated with cytomegalovirus. An earlier analysis of approximately 590 of the donors showed that most TCR beta V segments appeared in productive rearrangements either about 87% or about 30% of the time, which broadly matched IMGT annotations. A cluster of highly shared sequence variants was judged likely to represent a technical artifact of the sequencing pipeline. CMV serostatus was the only immune exposure information available for the cohort. The authors suggested that the approach could potentially be generalized to other disease states and immunological phenotypes. Strong co-occurrence of HLA alleles, especially DR and DQ, made assigning TCR associations to individual alleles difficult. Because counts were too low, roughly 16 rarely observed V segments, including chromosome 9 orphons, were excluded from the earlier analysis of roughly 580 of the donors. Correlated functional status among segregating V segments might be attributable to linkage disequilibrium, but an unknown experimental factor could not be ruled out. At a false discovery rate of 0.05, a later analysis linked some 17,000 TCR beta sequences to specific HLA alleles. In a later analysis, several top co-occurrence clusters were reported to appear linked to parvovirus B19, influenza, CMV and Epstein-Barr virus. In a later analysis, HLA-associated TCR beta chains showed more clonal expansion and lower generation probabilities than non-associated chains that were equally common. A later analysis found that most CMV-associated TCR beta chains appeared HLA-restricted, with HLA associations seemingly driven largely by CMV exposure. This cohort had only TCR beta chains sequenced, and the lack of alpha or paired-chain data limited which features could be detected. In vitro tests confirmed that a few of the cytomegalovirus-associated TCR beta chains recognize cytomegalovirus antigens. An association between a missense DCLRE1C variant and V-gene and J-gene trimming of TCR beta chains was found in a later genetic analysis and replicated in an independent cohort. While some public TCRs were present in many individuals, most TCR sequences turned up only very rarely across donors. The classifier was reported to diagnose cytomegalovirus status with high specificity and sensitivity in both the original cohort and the validation cohort.

In total, approximately 700 healthy bone marrow donors made up the cohort. All cohort members were sampled while nominally healthy, although unrecorded immune exposures were likely present. The donor was CMV seropositive and was included in the group of 290 or so seropositive cohort members. A peripheral blood sample was collected from each donor, and TCR beta sequencing was performed on peripheral blood mononuclear cells. Genomic DNA was extracted from the blood cell samples with the Qiagen DNeasy Blood Extraction Kit. Source material: PBMCs. This sequence was found in a young man in good health and CMV-seropositive. The sequence joins TRBV5-6 to TRBJ1-2, with no D gene named confidently. The sequenced DNA: TGTGCCAGCAGCCAAGGTCCTGGTTCAGGTCACTTC. Its protein product is CASSQGPGSGHF.